The 26 T cell receptor beta chains below were found in one sample sequenced in a study of tissue T cells after allogeneic stem cell transplantation. The assay was immunoSEQ multiplex PCR, and TCRdb's table has in-frame clones only and misses some. The table records approximately 47,000 clones, around 70% of them present only once. Sequencing was carried out using sorted cells pooled from one or two spleens. Receptors originate from a pool of C57BL/6 mice in good health.

Comment on this clone: The gene symbols are mouse symbols. The read ends 1 residue early relative to the CDR3; the germline J gene fills the gap. This chain uses TRBV23 with TRBJ1-1. The CDR3 consists of 15 residues. Germline CDR1 KGHTA, CDR2 FQNQQP. The DNA read from the CDR3 is TGCTCCAGCAGTCAATCGGCGGGGTGGGACACAGAAGTCTTC. The encoded protein is CSSSQSAGWDTEVF. The CDR3 as a whole reads CSSSQSAGWDTEVFF.

Notes on this clone: The gene symbols are mouse symbols. The read halts 1 residue ahead of the CDR3 end, with the missing end drawn from the germline J gene. V and J are TRBV13-1 and TRBJ2-5, with 10 bases fitting TRBD2. Germline V gene data show CDR1 as NSHNY and CDR2 as SYGAGN. Trimming removed 3 bases from V and 5 bases from J; junction bases left unmatched: 3. This CDR3 contains 14 residues. The CDR3 sequence: CASSGWGGGDTQYF. Partial CDR3 DNA: TGTGCCAGCAGTGGCTGGGGGGGCGGAGACACCCAGTAC.

Regarding this clone: Germline and genes: mouse. The read gets to within 1 residue of the CDR3 end, and the germline J gene fills in the rest. This chain links TRBV4 with TRBJ2-3, with a tentative D call TRBD2 (6 bases). Trimming pared 3 bases from V and 0 bases from J, leaving 7 bases between. Per germline, CDR1 LGHDT and CDR2 YNNKQL (reference sequence). CDR3 length equals 14 residues. Partial CDR3 DNA: TGTGCCAGCAGCTATGGGGGTAGTGCAGAAACGCTGTAT. Translated: CASSYGGSAETLY. The whole CDR3 region reads CASSYGGSAETLYF.

A remark on this clone: Gene names are the mouse ones. The read stops 1 residue short of the end of the CDR3; the missing end is completed from the germline J gene. The rearrangement links TRBV3 to TRBJ2-1; 11 positions agree with TRBD2. This CDR3 is built from 14 residues. V was pared by 6 bases and J by 3 bases, with 1 base of the junction left unmatched. Germline V gives CDR1 SNHLY, CDR2 FYNGKV (reference sequence). The covered CDR3 bases are TGTGCCAGCAGAGGGACTGGGGGCTATGCTGAGCAGTTC. It encodes CASRGTGGYAEQF. The full CDR3 protein is CASRGTGGYAEQFF.

The count of this clone is one. Mouse gene names and germline throughout. Sequencing ends 1 residue short of the CDR3 end; the germline J gene provides the rest. The rearrangement links TRBV12-1 to TRBJ1-4; 7 positions agree with TRBD1. This CDR3 has 10 amino acids. Germline values: CDR1 SGHSN, CDR2 HYEKVE. The J segment lost 12 bases and the V segment lost 6 bases, leaving 3 bases of the junction unmatched. The sequenced part of the CDR3 DNA is TGTGCCAGCCCCGGGACAGGATTATTT. Amino acids: CASPGTGLF. The entire CDR3 protein is CASPGTGLFF.

This clone was detected once. Gene labels here are mouse ones. Partial CDR3 DNA: TGTGCCAGCAGCCAAGATGGGACAGGTTGGGACACCCAGTAC. Translated, it gives CASSQDGTGWDTQY. The whole CDR3 protein is CASSQDGTGWDTQYF. The chain employs TRBV2 and TRBJ2-5, with 8 bases that match TRBD1. The read terminates 1 residue before the CDR3 end, so the remaining end is supplied by the germline J gene. Germline lookup yields CDR1 LGHNA and CDR2 YSYQKL. Germline trimming cut 0 bases from V and 6 bases from J; bases unmatched to any gene: 5. The CDR3 is 15 residues long. Combining the CDR3 with reference TRBV2 and TRBJ2-5 gives the whole variable domain DPKIIQKPKYLVAVTGSEKILICEQYLGHNAMYWYRQSAKKPLEFMFSYSYQKLMDNQTASSRFQPQSSKKNHLDLQITALKPDDSATYFCASSQDGTGWDTQYFGPGTRLLVL.

Notes on this clone: Genes here carry mouse names. The read terminates 1 residue before the CDR3 end, so the remaining end is supplied by the germline J gene. This chain uses TRBV12-2 with TRBJ2-1, with D maybe TRBD1 (6 bases). This CDR3 is 14 amino acids long. With 0 bases removed from V and 3 bases from J, the gap between germline ends came to 8 bases. Germline V lookup: CDR1 SGHLS, CDR2 HYDKME. CDR3 DNA, as far as it was read: TGTGCCAGCTCTCTCGGGGACACCTATGCTGAGCAGTTC. It encodes CASSLGDTYAEQF. The full CDR3 protein is CASSLGDTYAEQFF.

Note on this clone: Any gene name here is a mouse gene name. The read finishes 1 residue shy of the CDR3 end, and the germline J gene is used to complete it. J is TRBJ2-7 and V is TRBV13-2, with TRBD2 matching 7 bases. The length of the CDR3 is 13 residues. Germline V lookup: CDR1 NNHNN, CDR2 SYGAGS (reference sequence). With V trimmed by 1 base and J by 4 bases, 2 bases remained unmatched. CDR3 protein: CASGDLGEYEQYF. The covered CDR3 bases are TGTGCCAGCGGTGATCTGGGGGAGTATGAACAGTAC.

For this clone: The genes and germline here are from mouse. Read coverage stops 1 residue before the CDR3 terminus; the germline J gene supplies the remainder. V and J are TRBV19 and TRBJ1-6; D gene unclear. TRBJ1-6 is given ORF status, its function remaining uncertain. CDR1 and CDR2 (germline): FNHDT, SITEND (reference sequence). V lost 6 bases, J lost 0 bases, and 4 bases lay in between. CDR3 size: 13 residues. The CDR3 here is CASKNSYNSPLYF. Incomplete CDR3 DNA: TGTGCCAGCAAAAATTCCTATAATTCGCCCCTCTAC.

Comment on this clone: Genes and germline are mouse. Coverage ceases 1 residue before the CDR3 finishes, and the germline J gene fills in the end. V usage is TRBV13-2 and J usage is TRBJ2-5; D gene unclear. The V end was cut by 3 bases, the J end by 2 bases, with 4 bases between. The CDR3 contains 12 residues. From germline, CDR1 is NNHNN and CDR2 SYGAGS (reference sequence). The CDR3 here is CASGGGQDTQYF. The sequenced CDR3 bases are TGTGCCAGCGGTGGGGGCCAAGACACCCAGTAC.

Details on this clone: Mouse gene names apply. The read stops 1 residue short of the end of the CDR3; the missing end is completed from the germline J gene. The J gene is TRBJ2-7, the V gene TRBV1, with 13 bases fitting TRBD2. Germline V gene data show CDR1 as NSQYPW and CDR2 as LRSPGD (reference sequence). The CDR3 extends over 15 amino acids. V lost 0 bases, J lost 6 bases, and 2 bases stayed unmatched. The CDR3 loop is CTCSAEGLGGFEQYF. Partial CDR3 DNA: TGCACCTGCAGTGCAGAGGGACTGGGGGGGTTTGAACAGTAC. Looking up the rest from reference TRBV1 and TRBJ2-7 gives the full variable domain: VTLLEQNPRWRLVPRGQAVNLRCILKNSQYPWMSWYQQDLQKQLQWLFTLRSPGDKEVKSLPGADYLATRVTDTELRLQVANMSQGRTLYCTCSAEGLGGFEQYFGPGTRLTVL.

A word on this clone: The gene names given are mouse names. Read data end 1 residue before the CDR3 end; the end is taken from the germline J gene. V gene TRBV12-1 combines with J gene TRBJ1-1; D is possibly TRBD1 (5 bases). The germline V gene encodes CDR1 SGHSN and CDR2 HYEKVE. The V end was cut by 2 bases, the J end by 0 bases, with 9 bases between. The CDR3 extends over 14 amino acids. CDR3 residues: CASSPTVANTEVFF. The sequenced CDR3 bases are TGTGCCAGCTCTCCGACAGTTGCAAACACAGAAGTCTTC.

To note about this clone: Gene names are mouse gene names. The read ends 1 residue before the CDR3 terminus; that terminus is restored from the germline J gene. The J gene is TRBJ2-4, the V gene TRBV29, with D tentatively TRBD1 (6 bases). Trimming took 6 bases from V and 0 from J, leaving 10 bases between them. This CDR3 spans 14 amino acids. CDR1 MSHET and CDR2 SYDVDS come from the germline V gene. CDR3 DNA (partial): TGTGCTAGCAGCCTGGACAGTAGTCAAAACACCTTGTAC. Amino acid sequence: CASSLDSSQNTLY. The CDR3 in its entirety is CASSLDSSQNTLYF.

A remark on this clone: Gene names are the mouse ones. The read halts 1 residue ahead of the CDR3 end, with the missing end drawn from the germline J gene. The chain links TRBV15 to TRBJ2-3; D may correspond to TRBD1 or TRBD2 (6 bases each). Germline CDR1 reads SGHND; CDR2 reads FRSKSL. V was trimmed by 6 bases and J by 1 base, leaving 11 bases between them. CDR3 size: 14 residues. The CDR3 protein is CASRRGVGAETLYF. The covered CDR3 bases are TGTGCCAGCAGGAGGGGGGTGGGTGCAGAAACGCTGTAT.

This clone was seen only a few times. Mouse gene names apply. Coverage ceases 1 residue before the CDR3 finishes, and the germline J gene fills in the end. This chain joins TRBV12-1 and TRBJ2-7; 10 bases are shared with TRBD2. V shed 4 bases and J 7 bases; nucleotides not matched to a gene: 12. The CDR3 spans 15 residues. Per the germline V gene, CDR1 is SGHSN and CDR2 is HYEKVE. The part of the CDR3 DNA that was read is TGTGCCAGCTCCCTGACAGGGGACTGGGGCGACGAACAGTAC. Its protein is CASSLTGDWGDEQY. The whole CDR3 sequence reads CASSLTGDWGDEQYF.

Worth noting for this clone: Gene names and germline refer to mouse. The read ends 1 residue early relative to the CDR3; the germline J gene fills the gap. This sequence joins TRBV19 and TRBJ2-2, with no clear D. Germline V lookup: CDR1 FNHDT, CDR2 SITEND (reference sequence). Trimming pared 2 bases from V and 2 bases from J, leaving 7 bases between. The length of the CDR3 is 14 residues. The covered CDR3 bases are TGTGCCAGCAGTATGACGGTGAACACCGGGCAGCTCTAC. Translation gives CASSMTVNTGQLY. The whole CDR3 sequence reads CASSMTVNTGQLYF.

A note on this clone: The listed genes are named as in mouse. The read ends 1 residue early relative to the CDR3; the germline J gene fills the gap. V and J are TRBV13-2 and TRBJ1-2; no definite D call. V was pared by 5 bases and J by 1 base, with 6 bases between. Germline CDR1 reads NNHNN; CDR2 reads SYGAGS (reference sequence). CDR3 length equals 12 residues. CDR3: CASGAINSDYTF. Incomplete CDR3 DNA: TGTGCCAGCGGGGCAATAAACTCCGACTACACC.

Comments on this clone: The genes are named according to mouse. The covered CDR3 bases are TGTGCCAGCAGTATCCAGGGAGGCCAAGACACCCAGTAC. Translating gives CASSIQGGQDTQY. The CDR3 in full is CASSIQGGQDTQYF. V and J are TRBV19 and TRBJ2-5, with D maybe TRBD1 (5 bases). The sequence runs out 1 residue before the end of the CDR3; the remainder is reconstructed from the germline J gene. The V gene lost 2 bases and the J gene lost 2 bases, with 9 bases spanning the gap. The CDR3 is 14 amino acids. Germline loops: CDR1 FNHDT, CDR2 SITEND (reference sequence).

Remarks on this clone: These gene names are mouse names. The sequenced part of the CDR3 DNA is TGTGCAAGCACCGGGACTCGCGCAGAAACGCTGTAT. This codes for CASTGTRAETLY. The whole CDR3 reads CASTGTRAETLYF. The J gene is TRBJ2-3, the V gene TRBV16; a weak D match, TRBD2 (6 bases). Read coverage stops 1 residue before the CDR3 terminus; the germline J gene supplies the remainder. The V and J ends lost 7 bases and 3 bases respectively, with 11 bases between them. This CDR3 comprises 13 residues. In germline, CDR1 is SGHSA, CDR2 FRNQAP.

As concerns this clone: Gene names denote mouse genes. The CDR3 is cut off 1 residue early in the read; its end comes from the germline J gene. The V call is TRBV13-3, the J call TRBJ2-1, with 8 bases matching TRBD1. Germline CDR1 NNHDY, CDR2 SYVADS. Trimming took 4 bases from V and 3 from J; bases not matched to a gene: 6. The CDR3 has 15 amino acids. CDR3 amino acids: CASSTTGEGYAEQFF. The sequenced part of the CDR3 DNA is TGTGCCAGCAGTACGACAGGGGAGGGCTATGCTGAGCAGTTC.

As regards this clone: All gene names here are mouse names. The read stops 1 residue short of the end of the CDR3; the missing end is completed from the germline J gene. The chain uses TRBV14 and TRBJ1-3; 8 bases fit TRBD1. Trimming cost V 4 bases and J 0 bases; bases outside gene matches: 3. CDR1 is SGHDT and CDR2 is FRDEAV in the germline V gene. The CDR3 length is 15 residues. The DNA read from the CDR3 is TGTGCCAGCAGTCGGACAGGGAATTCTGGAAATACGCTCTAT. Its translation: CASSRTGNSGNTLY. From start to end, the CDR3 is CASSRTGNSGNTLYF. Full variable domain (rest looked up from reference TRBV14 and TRBJ1-3): EAGVTQSPRYAVLQEGQAVSFWCDPISGHDTLYWYQQPRDQGPQLLVYFRDEAVIDNSQLPSDRFSAVRPKGTNSTLKIQSAKQGDTATYLCASSRTGNSGNTLYFGEGSRLIVV.

About this clone itself: Germline and genes here are mouse. The read gets to within 1 residue of the CDR3 end, and the germline J gene fills in the rest. The chain couples TRBV19 to TRBJ2-5, with TRBD2 identical over 8 bases. The germline V gene has CDR1 FNHDT and CDR2 SITEND (reference sequence). The CDR3 covers 14 residues. V shed 0 bases, J shed 6 bases, and the junction held 3 bases outside the gene matches. CDR3 DNA (partial): TGTGCCAGCAGTATAGGGACTGGGTGGGACACCCAGTAC. Its protein product is CASSIGTGWDTQY. The CDR3, in full, reads CASSIGTGWDTQYF.

Worth noting for this clone: The genes and germline here are from mouse. The read comes to an end 1 residue before the CDR3 does, leaving the germline J gene to fill in the end. This chain joins TRBV12-2 and TRBJ2-2, with 14 bases fitting TRBD2. Germline CDR1 SGHLS, CDR2 HYDKME. V gave up 4 bases and J gave up 6 bases; unmatched junction bases: 3. The CDR3 extends over 15 amino acids. CDR3 protein: CASSWDWGGAGQLYF. The DNA read from the CDR3 is TGTGCCAGCTCCTGGGACTGGGGGGGCGCCGGGCAGCTCTAC.

In regard to this clone: The listed genes are named as in mouse. The CDR3 end falls 1 residue outside the read, so it is completed with the germline J gene. V gene TRBV13-1 combines with J gene TRBJ2-3; TRBD2 is a possible D gene (6 bases). The length of the CDR3 is 13 residues. Germline values: CDR1 NSHNY, CDR2 SYGAGN. V was pared by 9 bases and J by 0 bases, with 11 bases between. The sequenced CDR3 bases are TGTGCCACTGGGGTTGCTAGTGCAGAAACGCTGTAT. Residues: CATGVASAETLY. The full CDR3 sequence reads CATGVASAETLYF.

To note about this clone: The genes are named according to mouse. The CDR3 end falls 1 residue outside the read, so it is completed with the germline J gene. The chain couples TRBV31 to TRBJ1-1; D perhaps matches TRBD1 (6 bases). The germline V and J ends were trimmed by 3 bases and 1 base, with 6 bases remaining between them. CDR1 GKSSPN and CDR2 SITVG come from the germline V gene. The CDR3 covers 12 residues. CDR3 protein: CAWRDRNTEVFF. Partial CDR3 DNA: TGTGCCTGGAGGGACAGGAACACAGAAGTCTTC. The whole variable domain, remainder taken from reference TRBV31 and TRBJ1-1, is AQTIHQWPVAEIKAVGSPLSLGCTIKGKSSPNLYWYWQATGGTLQQLFYSITVGQVESVVQLNLSASRPKDDQFILSTEKLLLSHSGFYLCAWRDRNTEVFFGKGTRLTVV.

As for this clone: Mouse gene names apply. The CDR3 is CASSRLGSSYEQYF. The DNA read from the CDR3 is TGTGCAAGCAGTCGACTGGGGTCGTCCTATGAACAGTAC. V usage is TRBV16 and J usage is TRBJ2-7; 8 positions agree with TRBD2. The CDR3 is cut off 1 residue early in the read; its end comes from the germline J gene. This CDR3 has 14 residues. V was pared by 6 bases and J by 1 base, with 5 bases of the junction left unmatched. The V gene's germline CDR1 is SGHSA and CDR2 FRNQAP.